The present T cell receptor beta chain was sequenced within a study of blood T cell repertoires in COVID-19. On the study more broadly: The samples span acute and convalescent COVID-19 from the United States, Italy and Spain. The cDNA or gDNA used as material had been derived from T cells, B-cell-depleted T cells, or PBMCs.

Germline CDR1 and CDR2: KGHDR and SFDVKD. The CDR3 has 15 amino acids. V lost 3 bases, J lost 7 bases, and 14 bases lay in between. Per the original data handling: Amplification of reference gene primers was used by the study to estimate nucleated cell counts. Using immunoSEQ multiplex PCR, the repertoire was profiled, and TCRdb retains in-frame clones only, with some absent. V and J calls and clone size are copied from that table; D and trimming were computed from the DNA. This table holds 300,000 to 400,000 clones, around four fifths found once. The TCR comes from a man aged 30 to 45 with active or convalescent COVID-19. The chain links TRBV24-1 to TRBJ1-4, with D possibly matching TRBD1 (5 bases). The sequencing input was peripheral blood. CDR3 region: CATSDGRGLGEKLFF. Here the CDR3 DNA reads TGTGCCACCAGTGATGGAAGGGGTTTGGGTGAAAAACTGTTTTTT.